The clone carrying this T cell receptor (beta chain) was counted at least ten times. Its antigen is not known. The sample has other DNA sequences that encode this CDR3 too. This sample stems from a study of shared clonotypes between healthy human individuals. Study results and caveats: The expectation was that sequencing depth would affect clonotype sharing among donors.

Deep-level running was used for the assay. The genomic DNA of each subset was split evenly across several immunoSEQ plates. Study processing details: Junction-only sequences without quality scores came from ImmunoSEQ, so filtering differed. Method: immunoSEQ multiplex PCR; TCRdb's copy keeps in-frame clones and lacks some. Clonal size and the V and J genes are those of that table, whereas D and trimming came from the DNA. The sample has about 490,000 clones; around 78% are singletons. The V gene end was trimmed by 4 bases and the J gene end by 4 bases; junction bases not matched to a gene: 4. From germline, CDR1 is SGHNT and CDR2 YYREEE (reference sequence). The CDR3 loop spans 13 amino acids.

The sample taken for sequencing was PBMCs. The genes are TRBV5-4 and TRBJ1-2, with TRBD1 matching 7 bases. This sequence originates from a woman aged 40 to 50 in good health. Some clones in this sample may be carry-over from other donors' samples. The DNA of the CDR3 is TGTGCCAGCAGCGCCGGGACAGTCTATGGCTACACCTTC. Protein sequence: CASSAGTVYGYTF. The variable domain in full, with the rest retrieved from reference TRBV5-4 and TRBJ1-2, is ETGVTQSPTHLIKTRGQQVTLRCSSQSGHNTVSWYQQALGQGPQFIFQYYREEENGRGNFPPRFSGLQFPNYSSELNVNALELDDSALYLCASSAGTVYGYTFGSGTRLTVV.